One and the same sample provided the 7 T cell receptor beta chains below, sequenced in a study of shared clonotypes between healthy human individuals. Naive CD8 cells comprised CD45RO-negative, CCR7-positively selected cells, excluding terminally differentiated effector memory CD45RA+ cells. Sequencing was performed with immunoSEQ multiplex PCR; in TCRdb, only in-frame clones are kept and a portion is missing. The data show about 2.1 million clones, around 95% seen once. The sample comprised naive CD8+ T cells from PBMCs. These receptors were taken from a man between 18 and 35 years old in good health. Some clones in this sample may be carry-over from other donors' samples.

This chain connects TRBV7-2 to TRBJ1-4; no firm D call. The V and J ends lost 3 bases and 8 bases respectively, with 10 bases between them. CDR1 SGHTA and CDR2 FQGNSA come from the germline V gene. The CDR3 spans 13 residues. In nucleotides, the CDR3 is TGTGCCAGCAGCTTGGGGTCGTGGGAAAAACTGTTTTTT. Residues: CASSLGSWEKLFF.

V is TRBV7-9 and J is TRBJ2-1, with D possibly being TRBD1 (5 bases). Looked up from germline, CDR1 is SEHNR and CDR2 is FQNEAQ (reference sequence). The CDR3 has 14 residues. V lost 5 bases to trimming and J lost 10 bases, with 18 bases between them. Here the CDR3 reads CASSLSLGWGEQFF. Written as DNA, the CDR3 is TGTGCCAGCAGCCTAAGTCTAGGTTGGGGCGAGCAGTTCTTC.

The J gene is TRBJ2-3, the V gene TRBV28; no reliable D call. CDR1 is MDHEN, CDR2 SYDVKM, per germline. The CDR3 contains 14 residues. V lost 5 bases to trimming and J lost 5 bases, with 14 bases between them. CDR3 in amino acids: CASSLTGLGDTQYF. The CDR3 nucleotides read TGTGCCAGCAGTCTGACTGGTCTCGGAGATACGCAGTATTTT. The full variable domain, with the rest looked up from reference TRBV28 and TRBJ2-3, is DVKVTQSSRYLVKRTGEKVFLECVQDMDHENMFWYRQDPGLGLRLIYFSYDVKMKEKGDIPEGYSVSREKKERFSLILESASTNQTSMYLCASSLTGLGDTQYFGPGTRLTVL.

This chain connects TRBV5-6 to TRBJ1-4, with D uncertain. Trimming took 2 bases from V and 8 from J, leaving 13 bases between them. Germline CDR1 and CDR2: SGHDT and YYEEEE. This CDR3 has 14 amino acids. CDR3 in amino acids: CASSFEGSGEKLFF. Written as DNA, the CDR3 is TGTGCCAGCAGCTTTGAAGGGTCAGGAGAAAAACTGTTTTTT.

The rearrangement joins TRBV7-6 to TRBJ2-2, with no clear D. Germline-derived CDR1 and CDR2 are SGHVS and FNYEAQ. V was clipped by 4 bases and J by 6 bases, with 15 bases between them. This CDR3 has 15 residues. CDR3 loop: CASSWPKSKAGELFF. The CDR3, as DNA: TGTGCCAGCAGCTGGCCCAAGAGCAAAGCCGGGGAGCTGTTTTTT.

The gene calls are TRBV6-6 and TRBJ2-1; 12 bases fit TRBD2. V was pared by 4 bases and J by 1 base, with 2 bases of the junction left unmatched. The CDR3 runs to 16 residues. Germline V gives CDR1 MNHNY, CDR2 SVGAGI (reference sequence). This CDR3 is CASSLGLAGSYNEQFF. The CDR3 DNA is TGTGCCAGCAGTTTGGGACTAGCGGGTTCCTACAATGAGCAGTTCTTC.

The J gene is TRBJ2-7, the V gene TRBV9; possibly TRBD1 for D (5 bases). Germline values: CDR1 SGDLS, CDR2 YYNGEE. Trimming stripped 0 bases from V and 3 bases from J, with 7 bases between. CDR3 length equals 13 residues. CDR3 residues: CASSVARVYEQYF. The CDR3 nucleotides are TGTGCCAGCAGCGTAGCCAGGGTCTACGAGCAGTACTTC.